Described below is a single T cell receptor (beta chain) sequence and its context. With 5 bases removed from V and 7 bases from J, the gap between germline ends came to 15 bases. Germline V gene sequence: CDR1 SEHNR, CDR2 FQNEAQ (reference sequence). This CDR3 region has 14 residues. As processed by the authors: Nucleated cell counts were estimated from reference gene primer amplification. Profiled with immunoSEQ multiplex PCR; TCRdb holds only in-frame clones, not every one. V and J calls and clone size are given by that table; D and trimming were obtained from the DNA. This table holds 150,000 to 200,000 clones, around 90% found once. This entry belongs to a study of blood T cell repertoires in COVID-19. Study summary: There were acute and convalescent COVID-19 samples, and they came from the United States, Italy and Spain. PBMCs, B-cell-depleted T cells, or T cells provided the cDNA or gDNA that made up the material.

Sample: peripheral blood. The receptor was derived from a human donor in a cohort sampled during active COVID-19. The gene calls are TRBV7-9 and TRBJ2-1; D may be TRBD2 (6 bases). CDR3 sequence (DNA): TGTGCCAGCAGCCCAGGGACTGTGGGGAATGAGCAGTTCTTC. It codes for CASSPGTVGNEQFF.